The source of this TCR beta chain is a study of blood T cell repertoires in COVID-19. Study-wide background: Sites in the United States, Italy and Spain provided acute and convalescent COVID-19 samples. From T cells, B-cell-depleted T cells, or PBMCs came the material, which was cDNA or gDNA.

The authors' processing: Amplification of reference gene primers provided the estimated nucleated cell counts. Method: immunoSEQ multiplex PCR; TCRdb's copy keeps in-frame clones and lacks some. V, J and clone size are taken as reported in that table, and D and trimming were inferred from the DNA itself. The data hold 110,000 to 150,000 clones, with approximately 80% observed a single time. The ends lost 1 base at V and 8 bases at J; junction bases unmatched: 4. The CDR3 consists of 15 residues. Looked up from germline, CDR1 is LGHDT and CDR2 is YNNKEL (reference sequence). What was sequenced was peripheral blood. The sequence derives from a woman aged 50 to 60 with acute or convalescent COVID-19. The gene calls are TRBV3-1 (or the pseudogene TRBV3-2) and TRBJ1-4, with 10 nucleotides matching TRBD1. In nucleotides, the CDR3 is TGTGCCAGCAGCCAAGCCGGGACAGGGGAAGAAAAACTGTTTTTT. Amino acid sequence: CASSQAGTGEEKLFF.